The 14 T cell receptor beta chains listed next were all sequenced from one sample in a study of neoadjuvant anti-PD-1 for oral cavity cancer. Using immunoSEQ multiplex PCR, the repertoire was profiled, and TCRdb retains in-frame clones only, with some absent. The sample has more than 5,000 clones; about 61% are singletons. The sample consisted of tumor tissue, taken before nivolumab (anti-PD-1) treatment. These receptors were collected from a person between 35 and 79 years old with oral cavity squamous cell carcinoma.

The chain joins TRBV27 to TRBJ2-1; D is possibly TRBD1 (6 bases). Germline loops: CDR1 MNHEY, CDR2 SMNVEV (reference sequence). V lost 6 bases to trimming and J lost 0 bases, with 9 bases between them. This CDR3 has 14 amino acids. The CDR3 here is CASRMDSSYNEQFF. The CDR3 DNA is TGTGCCAGCAGAATGGACAGCTCCTACAATGAGCAGTTCTTC.

The CDR3 spells CASSLGGPGTSYEQYF. As DNA, the CDR3 is TGTGCCAGCAGCTTAGGAGGGCCAGGGACCTCATACGAGCAGTACTTC. The rearrangement joins TRBV7-9 to TRBJ2-7; the D gene could be TRBD1 or TRBD2 (5 bases each). CDR3 length equals 16 residues. Germline CDR1 SEHNR, CDR2 FQNEAQ (reference sequence). V was clipped by 1 base and J by 4 bases, with 17 bases between them.

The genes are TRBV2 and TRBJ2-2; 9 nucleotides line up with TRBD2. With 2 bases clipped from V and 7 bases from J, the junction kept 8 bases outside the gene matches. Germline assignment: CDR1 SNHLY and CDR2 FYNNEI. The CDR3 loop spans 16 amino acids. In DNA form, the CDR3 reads TGTGCCAGCAGTGAAATGGCGGGGGGGCCGGTCGGGGAGCTGTTTTTT. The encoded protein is CASSEMAGGPVGELFF.

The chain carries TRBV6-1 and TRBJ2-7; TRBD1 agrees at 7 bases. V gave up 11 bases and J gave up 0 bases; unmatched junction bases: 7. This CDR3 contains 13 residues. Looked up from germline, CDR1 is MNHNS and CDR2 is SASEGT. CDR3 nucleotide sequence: TGTGCCGTACAACAGGGGACCTCCTACGAGCAGTACTTC. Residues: CAVQQGTSYEQYF.

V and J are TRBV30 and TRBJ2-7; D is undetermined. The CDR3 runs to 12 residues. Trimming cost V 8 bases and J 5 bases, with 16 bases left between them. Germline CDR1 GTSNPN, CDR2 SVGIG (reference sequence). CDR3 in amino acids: CARKGAANEQYF. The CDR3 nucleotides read TGTGCCCGAAAAGGTGCGGCCAACGAGCAGTACTTC.

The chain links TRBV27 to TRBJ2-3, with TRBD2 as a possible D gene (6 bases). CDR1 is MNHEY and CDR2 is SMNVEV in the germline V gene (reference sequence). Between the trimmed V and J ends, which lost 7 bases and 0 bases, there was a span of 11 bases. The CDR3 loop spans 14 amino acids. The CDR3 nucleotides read TGTGCCAGCACGGCGGGGAGGAGCACAGATACGCAGTATTTT. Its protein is CASTAGRSTDTQYF.

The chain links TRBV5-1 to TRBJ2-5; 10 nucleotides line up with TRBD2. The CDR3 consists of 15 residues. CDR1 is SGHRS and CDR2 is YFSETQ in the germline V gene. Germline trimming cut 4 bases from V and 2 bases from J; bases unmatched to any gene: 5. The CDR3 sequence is CASSPGTSVQETQYF. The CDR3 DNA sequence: TGCGCCAGCAGCCCAGGGACTAGCGTACAAGAGACCCAGTACTTC.

In DNA, the CDR3 is TGCGCCAGCAGCCAAGGGGATTTTATGAGGAGAAGCTCCTACAATGAGCAGTTCTTC. It codes for CASSQGDFMRRSSYNEQFF. The gene calls are TRBV4-1 and TRBJ2-1, with no clear D. Germline V CDR1 and CDR2: MGHRA, YSYEKL. Trimming cost V 1 base and J 0 bases, with 19 bases left between them. CDR3 size: 19 residues.

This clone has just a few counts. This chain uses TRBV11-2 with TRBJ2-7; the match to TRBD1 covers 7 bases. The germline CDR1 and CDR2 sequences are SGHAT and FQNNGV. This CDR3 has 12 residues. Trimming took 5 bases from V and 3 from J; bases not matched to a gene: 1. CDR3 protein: CASSPGGYEQYF. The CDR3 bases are TGTGCCAGCAGCCCAGGGGGCTACGAGCAGTACTTC.

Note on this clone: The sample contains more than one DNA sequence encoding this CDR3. The CDR3 DNA reads TGTGCCTGGAGGCGGGGGCGGGGGATATATGGCTACACCTTC. Translated: CAWRRGRGIYGYTF. V and J are TRBV30 and TRBJ1-2; TRBD1 is a possible D gene (6 bases). The V gene lost 3 bases and the J gene lost 5 bases, with 16 bases spanning the gap. Germline CDR1 is GTSNPN and CDR2 is SVGIG (reference sequence). This CDR3 is 14 amino acids long.

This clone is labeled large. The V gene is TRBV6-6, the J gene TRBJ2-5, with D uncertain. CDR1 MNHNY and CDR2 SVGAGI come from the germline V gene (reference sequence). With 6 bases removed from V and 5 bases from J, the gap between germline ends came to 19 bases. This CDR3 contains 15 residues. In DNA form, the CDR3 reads TGTGCCAGCAGCAACCACGCCGGAGTCATGGAGACCCAGTACTTC. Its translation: CASSNHAGVMETQYF.

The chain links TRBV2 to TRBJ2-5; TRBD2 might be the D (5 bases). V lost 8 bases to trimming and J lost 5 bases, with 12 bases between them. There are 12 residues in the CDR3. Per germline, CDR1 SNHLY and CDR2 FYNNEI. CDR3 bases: TGTGCCAGCGGATCATCGGGGGAGACCCAGTACTTC. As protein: CASGSSGETQYF.

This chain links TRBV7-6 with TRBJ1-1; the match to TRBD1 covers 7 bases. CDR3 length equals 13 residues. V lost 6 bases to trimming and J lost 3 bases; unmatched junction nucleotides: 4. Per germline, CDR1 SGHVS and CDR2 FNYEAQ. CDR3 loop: CASSSQGDTEAFF. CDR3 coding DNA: TGTGCCAGCAGTTCGCAGGGGGACACTGAAGCTTTCTTT.

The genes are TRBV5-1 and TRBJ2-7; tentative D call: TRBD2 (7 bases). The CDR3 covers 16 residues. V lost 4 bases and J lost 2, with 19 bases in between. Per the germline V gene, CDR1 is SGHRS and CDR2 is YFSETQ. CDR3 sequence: CASSQGLAGAAYEQYF. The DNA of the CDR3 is TGCGCCAGCAGCCAGGGGCTGGCGGGAGCGGCCTACGAGCAGTACTTC.